These 28 T cell receptor beta chains came from one sample sequenced in a study of cytomegalovirus exposure and HLA in healthy donors. TCRdb keeps only in-frame clones here, not all; method: immunoSEQ multiplex PCR. The sample gives about 360,000 clones, 75% to 90% of which show up once; 0.83% is in the top ten. What was sequenced was PBMCs. These receptor sequences come from a woman between 18 and 29 years old in good health and CMV-seronegative.

The chain uses TRBV14 and TRBJ2-7, with D possibly matching TRBD1 (6 bases). The CDR3 loop spans 12 amino acids. From germline, CDR1 is SGHDN and CDR2 FVKESK. V was pared by 5 bases and J by 13 bases, with 18 bases between. In DNA, the CDR3 is TGTGCCAGCAGCAACGGTTGGACAGAGGGATACTTC. Residues: CASSNGWTEGYF. The whole variable domain, filled in from reference TRBV14 and TRBJ2-7, reads EAGVTQFPSHSVIEKGQTVTLRCDPISGHDNLYWYRRVMGKEIKFLLHFVKESKQDESGMPNNRFLAERTGGTYSTLKVQPAELEDSGVYFCASSNGWTEGYFGPGTRLTVT.

This chain connects TRBV5-1 to TRBJ1-2; 8 bases align to TRBD1. This CDR3 region has 15 residues. The V gene's germline CDR1 is SGHRS and CDR2 YFSETQ. V dropped 4 bases and J dropped 7; count of bases not matched to a gene: 12. This chain's CDR3 is CASSPGTGGRSGYTF. Here the CDR3 DNA reads TGCGCCAGCAGCCCCGGGACAGGCGGGCGGAGTGGCTACACCTTC.

The chain employs TRBV6-1 and TRBJ1-5, with 7 bases matching TRBD1. V shed 3 bases and J 6 bases; nucleotides not matched to a gene: 11. The CDR3 has 16 residues. Germline V gives CDR1 MNHNS, CDR2 SASEGT. CDR3 DNA: TGTGCCAGCAGTGATGACCGGGACAGTTTCCGTCAGCCCCAGCATTTT. Translation gives CASSDDRDSFRQPQHF.

The chain uses TRBV6-6 and TRBJ2-1; D not certain. V was clipped by 6 bases and J by 1 base, with 4 bases between them. The germline CDR1 and CDR2 sequences are MNHNY and SVGAGI (reference sequence). There are 12 residues in the CDR3. CDR3 sequence reads: CASSLSYNEQFF. CDR3 bases: TGTGCCAGCAGCCTATCCTACAATGAGCAGTTCTTC.

This chain joins TRBV29-1 and TRBJ1-2, with 9 bases lining up with TRBD1. Trimming removed 4 bases from V and 4 bases from J; junction bases left unmatched: 7. The germline gives CDR1 SQVTM, CDR2 ANQGSEA. The CDR3 covers 14 residues. CDR3 DNA sequence: TGCAGCGTTGGAGTGACAGGGGGTTTCTATGGCTACACCTTC. Its protein product is CSVGVTGGFYGYTF.

The chain combines TRBV7-6 with TRBJ2-7; possible D gene TRBD2, 6 bases. The germline V gene has CDR1 SGHVS and CDR2 FNYEAQ. CDR3 length: 15 amino acids. V lost 4 bases and J 3 bases, leaving 16 bases between the germline ends. Here the CDR3 DNA reads TGTGCCAGCAGCTCGGCGGCGGGGTTAAACTACGAGCAGTACTTC. This encodes CASSSAAGLNYEQYF.

This chain uses TRBV4-1 with TRBJ1-4, with a possible D match to TRBD1 (5 bases). Trimming stripped 1 base from V and 7 bases from J, with 19 bases between. The CDR3 runs 17 residues. Per germline, CDR1 MGHRA and CDR2 YSYEKL. CDR3 nucleotide sequence: TGCGCCAGCAGCCAAGTCGAAGACAGCCCGCGGGGTGAAAAACTGTTTTTT. As protein: CASSQVEDSPRGEKLFF.

The rearrangement uses TRBV18 and TRBJ1-2; 9 bases fit TRBD1. Germline trimming cut 3 bases from V and 4 bases from J; bases unmatched to any gene: 6. Germline-derived CDR1 and CDR2 are KGHSH and LQKENI. The CDR3 contains 15 residues. The chain's CDR3 is CASSPRDRAGYGYTF. CDR3 DNA sequence: TGTGCCAGCTCACCTCGGGACAGGGCCGGCTATGGCTACACCTTC. The full variable domain, rest sourced from reference TRBV18 and TRBJ1-2, is NAGVMQNPRHLVRRRGQEARLRCSPMKGHSHVYWYRQLPEEGLKFMVYLQKENIIDESGMPKERFSAEFPKEGPSILRIQQVVRGDSAAYFCASSPRDRAGYGYTFGSGTRLTVV.

V usage is TRBV5-4 and J usage is TRBJ2-5; 14 bases map to TRBD2. CDR1 SGHNT and CDR2 YYREEE come from the germline V gene (reference sequence). Losses at the gene ends were 6 bases for V and 7 bases for J; bases not matched to a gene: 8. There are 15 residues in the CDR3. The chain's CDR3 is CASTSGLAGAATQYF. CDR3 sequence (DNA): TGTGCCAGCACCTCGGGACTAGCGGGAGCCGCGACCCAGTACTTC.

The chain carries TRBV4-1 and TRBJ1-1; 7 bases are shared with TRBD1. J lost 7 bases, V lost 1 base, and 12 bases had no gene match. The CDR3 covers 16 residues. In germline, CDR1 is MGHRA, CDR2 YSYEKL. CDR3 sequence (DNA): TGCGCCAGCAGCCAAGCCTCCACGGAGGGGGCTTATGAAGCTTTCTTT. Its protein is CASSQASTEGAYEAFF.

The V gene is TRBV6-5, the J gene TRBJ1-2; 7 positions agree with TRBD1. The CDR3 sequence is 15 residues long. V was clipped by 4 bases and J by 6 bases; unmatched bases: 11. Germline V gene lookup returns CDR1 MNHEY and CDR2 SVGAGI. The CDR3: CASSLVGGDGDGYTF. The CDR3, as DNA: TGTGCCAGCAGTTTAGTAGGGGGCGATGGGGATGGCTACACCTTC.

This clone has only a few counts. The chain uses TRBV2 and TRBJ1-6, with TRBD1 matching over 10 bases. CDR1 and CDR2 (germline): SNHLY, FYNNEI. Trimming cost V 6 bases and J 8 bases; bases outside gene matches: 7. The CDR3 extends over 15 amino acids. The CDR3 DNA follows: TGTGCCAGCAGGGTCGACAGGGGGCGAGATTCACCCCTCCACTTT. Its translation is CASRVDRGRDSPLHF.

The V gene is TRBV19, the J gene TRBJ1-4; D not resolved. Germline V gene sequence: CDR1 LNHDA, CDR2 SQIVND (reference sequence). This CDR3 contains 14 residues. V lost 5 bases, J lost 0 bases, and 7 bases lay in between. The CDR3 region is CASSWAPTNEKLFF. The CDR3 DNA sequence: TGTGCCAGTAGTTGGGCACCAACTAATGAAAAACTGTTTTTT.

The chain has TRBV27 and TRBJ1-2; tentative D call: TRBD1 (5 bases). Trimming left V 1 base short and J 0 bases short, with 15 bases between. The CDR3 loop spans 17 amino acids. Per germline, CDR1 MNHEY and CDR2 SMNVEV (reference sequence). CDR3 residues: CASSLFSGDSTNYGYTF. The CDR3 DNA follows: TGTGCCAGCAGTTTATTTTCCGGTGACAGCACTAACTATGGCTACACCTTC.

This chain connects TRBV4-1 to TRBJ1-5; D remains ambiguous. Germline V CDR1 and CDR2: MGHRA, YSYEKL. The CDR3 totals 13 residues. Trimming removed 5 bases from V and 3 bases from J, with 8 bases in between. The CDR3 DNA sequence: TGCGCCAGCAGCGGTGAGATCAATCAGCCCCAGCATTTT. Amino acids: CASSGEINQPQHF.

The V and J genes are TRBV29-1 and TRBJ2-7, with 7 bases that match TRBD1. V lost 7 bases to trimming and J lost 4 bases; unmatched junction nucleotides: 10. The germline CDR1 and CDR2 sequences are SQVTM and ANQGSEA. CDR3 length: 13 residues. CDR3 in DNA: TGCAGCGGACCCCGGGACAGCCCTTACGAGCAGTACTTC. This translates into CSGPRDSPYEQYF.

V usage is TRBV7-8 and J usage is TRBJ1-2; 10 nucleotides match TRBD1. The CDR3 totals 17 residues. The J segment lost 0 bases and the V segment lost 5 bases, leaving 9 bases of the junction unmatched. Germline loops: CDR1 SGHVS, CDR2 FQNEAQ. CDR3 bases: TGTGCCAGCAGCCTTCGGACAGGGGGAACTTCTAACTATGGCTACACCTTC. Protein: CASSLRTGGTSNYGYTF.

The chain uses TRBV13 and TRBJ2-7; D gene unclear. The CDR3 is 14 amino acids. Germline assignment: CDR1 PRHDT and CDR2 FYEKMQ (reference sequence). The V and J ends lost 1 base and 0 bases respectively, with 7 bases between them. The CDR3 nucleotides are TGTGCCAGCAGCTTAGCCGGAGCCTCCTACGAGCAGTACTTC. Translation gives CASSLAGASYEQYF.

The chain joins TRBV4-2 to TRBJ2-7, with 7 bases that match TRBD1. The V gene's germline CDR1 is LGHNA and CDR2 YNFKEQ. This CDR3 spans 14 amino acids. Trimming at V came to 0 bases and at J to 3 bases, leaving 2 bases not matched to a gene. CDR3 loop: CASSQDGTVYEQYF. The CDR3 DNA follows: TGTGCCAGCAGCCAAGACGGGACAGTCTACGAGCAGTACTTC.

The chain links TRBV6-4 to TRBJ2-3; 7 positions agree with TRBD1. V dropped 5 bases and J dropped 3; count of bases not matched to a gene: 2. Germline assignment: CDR1 MRHNA and CDR2 SNTAGT. The CDR3 is 13 amino acids. CDR3 DNA sequence: TGTGCCAGCAGTACAGGGGTTACAGATACGCAGTATTTT. Protein: CASSTGVTDTQYF.

The chain combines TRBV19 with TRBJ1-1; D remains unclear. V lost 3 bases, J lost 1 base, and 12 bases lay in between. Germline-derived CDR1 and CDR2 are LNHDA and SQIVND (reference sequence). The CDR3 consists of 15 residues. CDR3 nucleotide sequence: TGTGCCAGTAGTATTTCATTGTCAGGGAACACTGAAGCTTTCTTT. Its translation is CASSISLSGNTEAFF.

CDR3: CSVTGGLGRLNTGELFF. The CDR3 bases are TGCAGCGTTACGGGGGGGCTAGGACGGCTGAACACCGGGGAGCTGTTTTTT. The rearrangement links TRBV29-1 to TRBJ2-2, with 8 positions matching TRBD2. Trimming took 5 bases from V and 1 from J; bases not matched to a gene: 12. This CDR3 is built from 17 residues. Per germline, CDR1 SQVTM and CDR2 ANQGSEA.

A few counts support this clone. The same CDR3 can be traced to other DNA sequences in this sample. The V call is TRBV6-4, the J call TRBJ2-3; D might be TRBD2 (6 bases). Trimming pared 2 bases from V and 2 bases from J, leaving 8 bases between. Germline V gene sequence: CDR1 MRHNA, CDR2 SNTAGT. This CDR3 region has 14 residues. CDR3 bases: TGTGCCAGCAGTGACGGGCGGGACACAGATACGCAGTATTTT. It is translated as CASSDGRDTDTQYF.

The J gene is TRBJ1-1, the V gene TRBV29-1; 7 nucleotides line up with TRBD1. Germline CDR1 is SQVTM and CDR2 is ANQGSEA. V gave up 4 bases and J gave up 2 bases; unmatched junction bases: 7. CDR3 length: 14 amino acids. DNA of the CDR3: TGCAGCGTTGGACCGGGACAGCCAAACACTGAAGCTTTCTTT. This translates into CSVGPGQPNTEAFF.

This chain uses TRBV27 with TRBJ2-3; D gene uncertain. V lost 2 bases, J lost 1 base, and 13 bases lay in between. The CDR3 has 16 residues. Per germline, CDR1 MNHEY and CDR2 SMNVEV (reference sequence). This CDR3 reads CASSLQVPGGTDTQYF. In DNA form, the CDR3 reads TGTGCCAGCAGTTTACAGGTCCCTGGTGGCACAGATACGCAGTATTTT.

The chain combines TRBV2 with TRBJ2-1, with 9 bases aligning to TRBD2. The CDR3 consists of 15 residues. The V gene end was trimmed by 5 bases and the J gene end by 6 bases; junction bases not matched to a gene: 8. Germline values: CDR1 SNHLY, CDR2 FYNNEI. The chain's CDR3 is CASSPLAGGINEQFF. CDR3 DNA sequence: TGTGCCAGCAGTCCCTTGGCGGGAGGGATCAATGAGCAGTTCTTC.

The J gene is TRBJ2-1, the V gene TRBV18; maybe TRBD1 (7 bases). This CDR3 spans 14 amino acids. CDR1 and CDR2 from the germline V gene are KGHSH and LQKENI. Trimming pared 3 bases from V and 9 bases from J, leaving 15 bases between. The CDR3 DNA sequence: TGTGCCAGCTCACCGGGTCCAGGGGGGATTGAGCAGTTCTTC. It specifies CASSPGPGGIEQFF.

V usage is TRBV6-4 and J usage is TRBJ2-2; D call uncertain. V was clipped by 3 bases and J by 7 bases, with 6 bases between them. Germline CDR1 and CDR2: MRHNA and SNTAGT. The CDR3 is 12 residues long. The CDR3 DNA is TGTGCCAGCAGTGAGGTGAGCGGGGAGCTGTTTTTT. Translating it yields CASSEVSGELFF.